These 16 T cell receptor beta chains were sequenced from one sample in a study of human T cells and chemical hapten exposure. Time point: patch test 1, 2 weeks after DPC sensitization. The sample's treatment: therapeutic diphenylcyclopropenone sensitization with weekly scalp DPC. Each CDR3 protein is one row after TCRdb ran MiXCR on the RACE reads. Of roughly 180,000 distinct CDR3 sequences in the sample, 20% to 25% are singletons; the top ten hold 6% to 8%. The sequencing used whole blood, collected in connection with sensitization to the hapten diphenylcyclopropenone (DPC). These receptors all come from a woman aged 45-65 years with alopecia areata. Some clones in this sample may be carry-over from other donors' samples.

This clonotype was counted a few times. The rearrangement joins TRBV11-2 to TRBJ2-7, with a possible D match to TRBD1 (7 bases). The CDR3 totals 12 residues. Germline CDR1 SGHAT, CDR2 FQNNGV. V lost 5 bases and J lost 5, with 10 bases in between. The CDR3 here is CASSPRGDEQYF. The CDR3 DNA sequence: TGTGCCAGCAGCCCCAGGGGGGACGAGCAGTACTTC. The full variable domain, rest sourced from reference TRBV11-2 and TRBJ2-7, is EAGVAQSPRYKIIEKRQSVAFWCNPISGHATLYWYQQILGQGPKLLIQFQNNGVVDDSQLPKDRFSAERLKGVDSTLKIQPAKLEDSAVYLCASSPRGDEQYFGPGTRLTVT.

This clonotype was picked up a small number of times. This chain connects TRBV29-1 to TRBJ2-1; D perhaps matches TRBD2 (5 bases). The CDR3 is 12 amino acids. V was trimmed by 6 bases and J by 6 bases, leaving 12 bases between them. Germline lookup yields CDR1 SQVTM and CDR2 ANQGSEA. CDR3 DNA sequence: TGCAGCGTCCCGAGGCTAGCCAATGAGCAGTTCTTC. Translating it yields CSVPRLANEQFF.

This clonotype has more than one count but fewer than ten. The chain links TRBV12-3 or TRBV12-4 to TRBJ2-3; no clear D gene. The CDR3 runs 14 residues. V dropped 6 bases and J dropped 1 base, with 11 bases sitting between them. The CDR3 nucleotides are TGTGCCAGCAGCCCCCGCGCCGGCACAGATACGCAGTATTTT. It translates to CASSPRAGTDTQYF.

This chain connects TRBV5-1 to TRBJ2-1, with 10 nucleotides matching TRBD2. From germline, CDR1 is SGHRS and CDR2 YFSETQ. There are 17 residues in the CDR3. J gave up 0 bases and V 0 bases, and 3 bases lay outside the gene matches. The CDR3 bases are TGCGCCAGCAGCTTGGCGGGACTAGCGTACTCCTACAATGAGCAGTTCTTC. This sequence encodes CASSLAGLAYSYNEQFF.

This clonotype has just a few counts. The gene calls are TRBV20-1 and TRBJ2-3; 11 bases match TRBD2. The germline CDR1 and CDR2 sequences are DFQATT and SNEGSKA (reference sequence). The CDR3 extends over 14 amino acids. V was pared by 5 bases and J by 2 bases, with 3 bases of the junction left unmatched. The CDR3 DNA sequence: TGCAGTGCTCAGACTAGCGGGATCACAGATACGCAGTATTTT. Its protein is CSAQTSGITDTQYF.

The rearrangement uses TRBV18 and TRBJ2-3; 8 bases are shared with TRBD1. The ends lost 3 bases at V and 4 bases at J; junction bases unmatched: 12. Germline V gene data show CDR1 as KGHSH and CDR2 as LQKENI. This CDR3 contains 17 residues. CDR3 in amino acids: CASSPTQGAISADTQYF. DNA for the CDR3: TGTGCCAGCTCACCCACCCAGGGGGCAATCAGCGCAGATACGCAGTATTTT.

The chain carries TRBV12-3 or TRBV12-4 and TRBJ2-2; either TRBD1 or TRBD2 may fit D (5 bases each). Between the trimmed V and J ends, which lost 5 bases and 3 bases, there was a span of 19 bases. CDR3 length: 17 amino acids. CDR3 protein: CASSLQGKGPHTGELFF. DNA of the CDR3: TGTGCCAGCAGTCTCCAAGGAAAGGGACCGCACACCGGGGAGCTGTTTTTT.

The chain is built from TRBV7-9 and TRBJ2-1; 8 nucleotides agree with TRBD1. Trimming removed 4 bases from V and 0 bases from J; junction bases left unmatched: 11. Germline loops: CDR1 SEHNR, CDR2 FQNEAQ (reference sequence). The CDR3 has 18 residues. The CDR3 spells CASSSLATGGSSYNEQFF. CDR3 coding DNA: TGTGCCAGCAGCTCCTTAGCCACAGGGGGAAGCTCCTACAATGAGCAGTTCTTC.

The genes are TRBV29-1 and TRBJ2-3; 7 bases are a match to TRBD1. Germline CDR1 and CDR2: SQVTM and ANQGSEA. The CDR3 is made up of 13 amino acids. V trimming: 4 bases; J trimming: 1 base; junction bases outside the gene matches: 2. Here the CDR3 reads CSVAGQGTDTQYF. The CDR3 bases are TGCAGCGTTGCCGGACAGGGCACAGATACGCAGTATTTT.

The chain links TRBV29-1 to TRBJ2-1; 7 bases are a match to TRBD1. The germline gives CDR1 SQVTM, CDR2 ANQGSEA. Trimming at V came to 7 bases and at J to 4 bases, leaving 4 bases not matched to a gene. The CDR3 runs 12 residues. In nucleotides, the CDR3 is TGCAGCGCATGGGGACAGTACAATGAGCAGTTCTTC. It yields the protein CSAWGQYNEQFF.

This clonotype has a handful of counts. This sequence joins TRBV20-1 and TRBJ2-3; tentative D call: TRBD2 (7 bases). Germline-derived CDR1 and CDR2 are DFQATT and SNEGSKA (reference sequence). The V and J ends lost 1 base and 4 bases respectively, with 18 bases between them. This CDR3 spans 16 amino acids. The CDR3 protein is CSARGRLAGAADTQYF. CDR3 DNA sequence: TGCAGTGCTAGAGGTCGGTTGGCGGGGGCGGCAGATACGCAGTATTTT.

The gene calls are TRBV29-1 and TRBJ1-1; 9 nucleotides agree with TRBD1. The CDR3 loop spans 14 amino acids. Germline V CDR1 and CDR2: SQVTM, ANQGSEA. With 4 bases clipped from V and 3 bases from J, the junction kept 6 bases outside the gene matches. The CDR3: CSVANNRGHTEAFF. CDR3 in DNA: TGCAGCGTTGCAAACAACAGGGGGCACACTGAAGCTTTCTTT.

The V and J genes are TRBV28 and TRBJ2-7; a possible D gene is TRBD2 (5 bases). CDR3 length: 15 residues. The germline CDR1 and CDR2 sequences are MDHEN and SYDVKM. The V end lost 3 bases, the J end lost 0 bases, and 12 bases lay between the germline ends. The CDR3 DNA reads TGTGCCAGCAGTTTCCCTCCCGGGGTCTCCTACGAGCAGTACTTC. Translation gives CASSFPPGVSYEQYF.

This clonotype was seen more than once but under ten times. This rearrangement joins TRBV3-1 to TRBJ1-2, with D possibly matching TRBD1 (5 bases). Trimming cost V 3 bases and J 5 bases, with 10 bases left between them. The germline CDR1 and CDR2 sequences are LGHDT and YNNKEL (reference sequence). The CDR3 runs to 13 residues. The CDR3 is CASSQTDSYGYTF. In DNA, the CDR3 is TGTGCCAGCAGCCAGACTGACAGTTATGGCTACACCTTC.

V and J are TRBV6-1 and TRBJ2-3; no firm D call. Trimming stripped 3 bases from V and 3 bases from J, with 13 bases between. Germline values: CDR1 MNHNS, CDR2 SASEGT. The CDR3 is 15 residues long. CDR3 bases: TGTGCCAGCAGTGAGCCGGGCGGTATTACAGATACGCAGTATTTT. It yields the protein CASSEPGGITDTQYF.

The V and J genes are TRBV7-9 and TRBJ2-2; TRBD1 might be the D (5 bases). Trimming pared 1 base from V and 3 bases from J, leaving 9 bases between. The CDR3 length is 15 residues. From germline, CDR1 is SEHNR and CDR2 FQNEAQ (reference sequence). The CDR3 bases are TGTGCCAGCAGCTTAGTTTCACAGGACACCGGGGAGCTGTTTTTT. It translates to CASSLVSQDTGELFF.